Following are 9 T cell receptor beta chains from one sample sequenced in a study of blood T cell repertoires in COVID-19 (dated by TCRdb to about 2020). Libraries were made using the immunoSEQ multiplex PCR assay. TCRdb's version of the immuneACCESS table is confined to in-frame rearrangements and falls short of the full clone set. An unresolved V gene accounts for under half of the shortfall where checked; the remainder is of unknown origin. The sample records a few hundred thousand clones, more than 75% of which are singletons. About 6.2% of the sample is in the top ten clones. The sequencing sample was made of peripheral blood. These receptors came from a man aged 55 to 70 who had recovered from COVID-19.

The chain couples TRBV2 to TRBJ2-7; D is uncertain. Germline lookup yields CDR1 SNHLY and CDR2 FYNNEI. Trimming took 7 bases from V and 3 from J, leaving 13 bases between them. The CDR3 runs to 13 residues. CDR3 nucleotides: TGTGCCAGCAATATGGCCTTAAGCTACGAGCAGTACTTC. The encoded protein is CASNMALSYEQYF.

V and J are TRBV19 and TRBJ2-3; the D gene is possibly TRBD1 (6 bases). Germline V gene lookup returns CDR1 LNHDA and CDR2 SQIVND (reference sequence). The V end lost 8 bases, the J end lost 2 bases, and 11 bases lay between the germline ends. There are 13 residues in the CDR3. CDR3 in DNA: TGTGCCAGTTTAGGGGACAACACAGATACGCAGTATTTT. It translates to CASLGDNTDTQYF. Looking up the rest from reference TRBV19 and TRBJ2-3 gives the full variable domain: DGGITQSPKYLFRKEGQNVTLSCEQNLNHDAMYWYRQDPGQGLRLIYYSQIVNDFQKGDIAEGYSVSREKKESFPLTVTSAQKNPTAFYLCASLGDNTDTQYFGPGTRLTVL.

The rearrangement uses TRBV10-1 and TRBJ2-1; TRBD2 aligns across 13 bases. V was pared by 0 bases and J by 9 bases, with 11 bases of the junction left unmatched. Germline-derived CDR1 and CDR2 are WNHNN and SYGVQD (reference sequence). The CDR3 sequence is 18 residues long. The CDR3 nucleotides are TGCGCCAGCAGTGAGTCATGGAGGACTAGCGGGAGAGGGGGTGAGCAGTTCTTC. Protein sequence: CASSESWRTSGRGGEQFF.

This clone has just a few counts. The chain links TRBV5-1 to TRBJ2-7; 11 bases fit TRBD2. The V gene end was trimmed by 4 bases and the J gene end by 3 bases; junction bases not matched to a gene: 6. This CDR3 contains 15 residues. CDR1 and CDR2 from the germline V gene are SGHRS and YFSETQ. This CDR3 reads CASSKGTSGSYEQYF. DNA for the CDR3: TGCGCCAGCAGCAAAGGGACTAGCGGAAGCTACGAGCAGTACTTC.

The CDR3 DNA is TGTGCCACCAGTGACGGTGACAGGGCTCTACAAGAGACCCAGTACTTC. Translation: CATSDGDRALQETQYF. V and J are TRBV24-1 and TRBJ2-5; 7 bases align to TRBD1. CDR1 is KGHDR and CDR2 is SFDVKD in the germline V gene. With 4 bases clipped from V and 2 bases from J, the junction kept 9 bases outside the gene matches. This CDR3 spans 16 amino acids.

J is TRBJ1-2 and V is TRBV18; weak D call: TRBD1 (6 bases). The germline gives CDR1 KGHSH, CDR2 LQKENI. This CDR3 spans 13 amino acids. Trimming stripped 2 bases from V and 8 bases from J, with 12 bases between. The CDR3 protein is CASSPEAGVGYTF. In DNA, the CDR3 is TGTGCCAGCTCACCAGAGGCAGGGGTAGGCTACACCTTC.

The gene calls are TRBV2 and TRBJ1-2; possibly TRBD1 for D (5 bases). The germline gives CDR1 SNHLY, CDR2 FYNNEI. CDR3 length: 15 residues. V gave up 5 bases and J gave up 4 bases, with 17 bases separating them. The CDR3 nucleotides are TGTGCCAGCAGTTCGGAGGCAGGGAGGCTCTATGGCTACACCTTC. Translated: CASSSEAGRLYGYTF. The full variable domain, with the rest looked up from reference TRBV2 and TRBJ1-2, is EPEVTQTPSHQVTQMGQEVILRCVPISNHLYFYWYRQILGQKVEFLVSFYNNEISEKSEIFDDQFSVERPDGSNFTLKIRSTKLEDSAMYFCASSSEAGRLYGYTFGSGTRLTVV.

The rearrangement links TRBV19 to TRBJ1-2, with D possibly being TRBD1 (6 bases). Trimming stripped 9 bases from V and 0 bases from J, with 26 bases between. This CDR3 region has 18 residues. Germline V gene data show CDR1 as LNHDA and CDR2 as SQIVND (reference sequence). CDR3 amino acids: CASQPAGTRKFSNYGYTF. As DNA, the CDR3 is TGTGCCAGCCAACCCGCAGGGACAAGGAAATTTTCTAACTATGGCTACACCTTC. Looking up the rest from reference TRBV19 and TRBJ1-2 gives the full variable domain: DGGITQSPKYLFRKEGQNVTLSCEQNLNHDAMYWYRQDPGQGLRLIYYSQIVNDFQKGDIAEGYSVSREKKESFPLTVTSAQKNPTAFYLCASQPAGTRKFSNYGYTFGSGTRLTVV.

V and J are TRBV2 and TRBJ2-3; D may be TRBD2 (6 bases). Germline-derived CDR1 and CDR2 are SNHLY and FYNNEI. V shed 6 bases and J shed 0 bases, with 10 bases lying between them. The CDR3 has 14 residues. CDR3 DNA: TGTGCCAGCAGAGCGGGTCTTAGCACAGATACGCAGTATTTT. The encoded protein is CASRAGLSTDTQYF.